This T cell receptor (beta chain) originates from a study of monozygotic twins with cystic fibrosis. The study, taken as a whole, reports: Monozygotic CF twins shared more identical nucleotide clonotypes than unrelated patients. Low clonality (median around 0.009) suggested a mostly naive repertoire. Age, concordance and disease severity did not associate with shared CDR3 numbers.

The repertoire was sequenced with immunoSEQ multiplex PCR; TCRdb's copy has only in-frame clones and lacks some. The sample carries tens of thousands of clones, about 96% recorded once. Points on this clone: Its antigen remains unidentified.

V was clipped by 6 bases and J by 5 bases, with 10 bases between them. CDR3 size: 12 residues. Germline values: CDR1 MNHNS, CDR2 SASEGT. This sequence joins TRBV6-1 and TRBJ2-5; D is ambiguous. The material sequenced was blood. The sequence derives from a girl aged 2-10 years with cystic fibrosis. CDR3 region: CASSATVETQYF. The CDR3 DNA reads TGTGCCAGCAGCGCCACCGTGGAGACCCAGTACTTC.